These 19 T cell receptor beta chains share one sample of origin, sequenced in a study of response to subunit inactivated influenza vaccine. Each CDR3 protein gets one entry after TCRdb re-called the RT-PCR reads with MiXCR. This sample yields some 640,000 distinct CDR3 sequences, of which approximately 15% are seen a single time; 6.5% to 8.5% belongs to the top ten. The sample in question was PBMCs from blood, obtained 14 to 15 days before vaccination. The receptors shown here come from a man aged 50 to 60 who received an inactivated influenza vaccine.

This clonotype was seen a handful of times. This chain's CDR3 is CASSLSGVYNEQFF. The DNA for the CDR3 is TGTGCCAGCAGTCTGAGCGGGGTTTACAATGAGCAGTTCTTC. The gene calls are TRBV27 and TRBJ2-1; 7 bases are shared with TRBD2. The J segment lost 4 bases and the V segment lost 5 bases, leaving 5 bases of the junction unmatched. Germline V gene lookup returns CDR1 MNHEY and CDR2 SMNVEV (reference sequence). This CDR3 is built from 14 residues.

The V and J genes are TRBV20-1 and TRBJ2-7, with TRBD2 matching 8 bases. Trimming cost V 4 bases and J 4 bases; bases outside gene matches: 12. The CDR3 is 15 residues long. Germline V gene data show CDR1 as DFQATT and CDR2 as SNEGSKA (reference sequence). The CDR3 region is CSAIYSGTREYEQYF. CDR3 coding DNA: TGCAGTGCTATTTACTCCGGGACTAGAGAATACGAGCAGTACTTC.

The V and J genes are TRBV10-2 and TRBJ1-4, with a weak D call TRBD1 (6 bases). The CDR3 runs 14 residues. The V gene's germline CDR1 is WSHSY and CDR2 SAAADI. Trimming cost V 2 bases and J 10 bases, with 14 bases left between them. CDR3 loop: CASSETTGWGKLFF. CDR3 coding DNA: TGCGCCAGCAGTGAGACCACAGGGTGGGGAAAACTGTTTTTT.

The chain has TRBV20-1 and TRBJ2-1; 7 nucleotides agree with TRBD2. The V and J ends lost 6 bases and 7 bases, in that order; junction bases with no gene match: 9. The CDR3 is 13 residues long. The germline V gene has CDR1 DFQATT and CDR2 SNEGSKA (reference sequence). CDR3 protein: CSAAWGGRNEQFF. The CDR3 coding sequence is TGCAGTGCGGCCTGGGGAGGGCGGAATGAGCAGTTCTTC.

The chain joins TRBV10-2 to TRBJ2-5; D possibly uses TRBD1 or TRBD2 (5 bases each). Trimming cost V 3 bases and J 5 bases, with 16 bases left between them. CDR1 WSHSY and CDR2 SAAADI come from the germline V gene. The CDR3 extends over 15 amino acids. This CDR3 is CASSDTPGPGETQYF. The CDR3 DNA reads as TGCGCCAGCAGTGACACTCCGGGGCCTGGGGAGACCCAGTACTTC.

This clonotype was detected only a few times. V is TRBV7-9 and J is TRBJ2-7, with 10 bases aligning to TRBD1. Germline CDR1 reads SEHNR; CDR2 reads FQNEAQ (reference sequence). V gave up 5 bases and J gave up 3 bases; unmatched junction bases: 10. This CDR3 spans 16 amino acids. CDR3 DNA sequence: TGTGCCAGCAGCGACAAATTACGGGACAGGGGCTACGAGCAGTACTTC. It encodes CASSDKLRDRGYEQYF.

Ten or more counts support this clonotype. V and J are TRBV6-5 and TRBJ1-1; D remains unclear. There are 14 residues in the CDR3. Germline V CDR1 and CDR2: MNHEY, SVGAGI. Trimming took 0 bases from V and 5 from J, leaving 10 bases between them. This chain's CDR3 is CASSYSHTETEAFF. In DNA form, the CDR3 reads TGTGCCAGCAGTTACTCTCACACAGAGACTGAAGCTTTCTTT.

This rearrangement joins TRBV11-2 to TRBJ1-2; 8 positions agree with TRBD1. The trim removed 4 bases at V and 6 bases at J, leaving 10 bases unmatched. The CDR3 length is 15 residues. Germline values: CDR1 SGHAT, CDR2 FQNNGV. The CDR3 region is CASSSLDRVGDGYTF. CDR3 sequence (DNA): TGTGCCAGCAGCTCCCTGGACAGGGTTGGCGATGGCTACACCTTC.

The V call is TRBV4-3, the J call TRBJ2-7, with 12 bases aligning to TRBD2. This CDR3 is built from 16 residues. J lost 0 bases, V lost 4 bases, and 4 bases had no gene match. The germline CDR1 and CDR2 sequences are LGHNA and YSLEER. CDR3 sequence (DNA): TGCGCCAGCAGCCTCCGACTAGCGGGAGACTCCTACGAGCAGTACTTC. Its translation is CASSLRLAGDSYEQYF.

This clonotype occurred many times. The gene calls are TRBV29-1 and TRBJ1-1; D gene uncertain. V lost 7 bases to trimming and J lost 1 base, with 13 bases between them. Germline lookup yields CDR1 SQVTM and CDR2 ANQGSEA. The CDR3 loop spans 13 amino acids. In DNA form, the CDR3 reads TGCAGCGCATTACGGGTAACGAACACTGAAGCTTTCTTT. This translates into CSALRVTNTEAFF.

This clonotype was detected a few times. The chain combines TRBV28 with TRBJ1-2; TRBD1 agrees at 8 bases. V lost 6 bases, J lost 6 bases, and 12 bases stayed unmatched. The CDR3 consists of 15 residues. The germline V gene has CDR1 MDHEN and CDR2 SYDVKM. CDR3 sequence reads: CASSAGPGGENGYTF. CDR3 DNA: TGTGCCAGCAGCGCAGGACCAGGGGGCGAGAATGGCTACACCTTC.

This clonotype was found a few times. The chain is built from TRBV4-2 and TRBJ2-5, with TRBD1 as a possible D gene (5 bases). Trimming cost V 1 base and J 1 base, with 7 bases left between them. The CDR3 is made up of 14 amino acids. Looked up from germline, CDR1 is LGHNA and CDR2 is YNFKEQ. Here the CDR3 DNA reads TGTGCCAGCAGCCAAGGACAGTTCCAAGAGACCCAGTACTTC. Translation gives CASSQGQFQETQYF.

In its sample, this clonotype was seen many times. This chain links TRBV4-3 with TRBJ1-1, with D hard to call. This CDR3 comprises 13 residues. Trimming pared 3 bases from V and 6 bases from J, leaving 11 bases between. Germline CDR1 and CDR2: LGHNA and YSLEER. The CDR3 DNA sequence: TGCGCCAGCAGCCACCTTGGCGGCCCTGAAGCTTTCTTT. Encoded protein: CASSHLGGPEAFF.

This clonotype has a handful of counts. V gene TRBV20-1 combines with J gene TRBJ2-3, with TRBD1 identical over 7 bases. The germline V gene has CDR1 DFQATT and CDR2 SNEGSKA (reference sequence). The CDR3 is 15 amino acids. V was clipped by 4 bases and J by 6 bases; unmatched bases: 13. Here the CDR3 DNA reads TGCAGTGCTACAGTCCGGGGACAGATGGGGGATACGCAGTATTTT. Translation gives CSATVRGQMGDTQYF.

The V gene is TRBV10-3, the J gene TRBJ1-1; D remains unclear. The CDR3 consists of 14 residues. Germline CDR1 is ENHRY and CDR2 is SYGVKD. Trimming took off 2 bases at V and 0 bases at J, with 7 bases between the two ends. In DNA, the CDR3 is TGTGCCATCAGTGAGGCCGAGGTGAACACTGAAGCTTTCTTT. This codes for CAISEAEVNTEAFF.

This clonotype has ten or more counts. CDR3 nucleotides: TGTGCCAGCAGCACAGGGGGCAATCAGCCCCAGCATTTT. It is translated as CASSTGGNQPQHF. The chain links TRBV7-9 to TRBJ1-5; TRBD1 matches at 7 bases. V gave up 5 bases and J gave up 2 bases; unmatched junction bases: 0. The CDR3 is made up of 13 amino acids. Germline assignment: CDR1 SEHNR and CDR2 FQNEAQ (reference sequence).

The rearrangement joins TRBV20-1 to TRBJ2-1; 8 positions match TRBD2. Trimming cost V 5 bases and J 4 bases; bases outside gene matches: 13. Germline CDR1 DFQATT, CDR2 SNEGSKA (reference sequence). The CDR3 is 16 residues long. The CDR3: CSAPPPGGRRYNEQFF. The CDR3, as DNA: TGCAGTGCTCCCCCCCCGGGCGGGAGGAGGTACAATGAGCAGTTCTTC.

The chain employs TRBV27 and TRBJ2-5; D might be TRBD2 (7 bases). Germline V gene data show CDR1 as MNHEY and CDR2 as SMNVEV (reference sequence). V was cut by 6 bases and J by 4 bases, with 9 bases left in between. This CDR3 is built from 12 residues. CDR3 sequence: CASRGGPETQYF. DNA for the CDR3: TGTGCCAGCAGGGGGGGGCCAGAGACCCAGTACTTC.

The chain joins TRBV7-9 to TRBJ2-3; tentatively, D is TRBD2 (5 bases). Trimming took 4 bases from V and 4 from J, leaving 18 bases between them. The CDR3 extends over 16 amino acids. Germline lookup yields CDR1 SEHNR and CDR2 FQNEAQ (reference sequence). CDR3 amino acids: CASSSVGVARADTQYF. In DNA form, the CDR3 reads TGTGCCAGCAGCTCAGTGGGAGTAGCGAGAGCAGATACGCAGTATTTT.